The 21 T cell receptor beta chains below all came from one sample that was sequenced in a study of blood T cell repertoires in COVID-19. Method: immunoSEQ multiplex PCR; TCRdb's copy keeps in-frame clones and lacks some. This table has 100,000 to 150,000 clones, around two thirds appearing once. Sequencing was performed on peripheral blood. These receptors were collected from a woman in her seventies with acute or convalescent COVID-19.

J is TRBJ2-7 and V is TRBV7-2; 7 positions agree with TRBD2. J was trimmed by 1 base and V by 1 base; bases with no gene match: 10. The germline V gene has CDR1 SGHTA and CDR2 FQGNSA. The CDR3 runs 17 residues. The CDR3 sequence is CASSLGDASGPSYEQYF. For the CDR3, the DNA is TGTGCCAGCAGCTTAGGAGATGCTAGCGGTCCTTCCTACGAGCAGTACTTC.

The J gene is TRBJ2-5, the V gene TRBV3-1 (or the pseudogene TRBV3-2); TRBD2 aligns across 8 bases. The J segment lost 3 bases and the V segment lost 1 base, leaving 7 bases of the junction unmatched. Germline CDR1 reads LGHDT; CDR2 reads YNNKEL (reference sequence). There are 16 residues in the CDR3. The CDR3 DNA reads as TGTGCCAGCAGCCAAGGCGGGGGGACTACGAAAGAGACCCAGTACTTC. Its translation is CASSQGGGTTKETQYF.

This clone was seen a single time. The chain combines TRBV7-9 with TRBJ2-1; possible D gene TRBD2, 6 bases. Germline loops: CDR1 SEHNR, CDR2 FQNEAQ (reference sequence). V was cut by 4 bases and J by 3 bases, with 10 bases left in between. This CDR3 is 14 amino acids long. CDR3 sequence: CASSSRRGYNEQFF. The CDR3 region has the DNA TGTGCCAGCAGCTCTAGGCGGGGCTACAATGAGCAGTTCTTC.

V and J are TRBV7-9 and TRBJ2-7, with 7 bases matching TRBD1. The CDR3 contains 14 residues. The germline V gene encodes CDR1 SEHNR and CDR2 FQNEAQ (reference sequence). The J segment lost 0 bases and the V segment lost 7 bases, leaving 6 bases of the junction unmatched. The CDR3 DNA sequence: TGTGCCAGCAACCGGGACAGCGTCTCCTACGAGCAGTACTTC. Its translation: CASNRDSVSYEQYF.

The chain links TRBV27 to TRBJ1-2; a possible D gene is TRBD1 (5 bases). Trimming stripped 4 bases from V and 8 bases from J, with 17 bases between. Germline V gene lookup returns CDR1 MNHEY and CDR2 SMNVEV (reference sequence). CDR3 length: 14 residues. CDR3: CASSSTEPGRGYTF. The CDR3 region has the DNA TGTGCCAGCAGTTCCACCGAGCCAGGGCGCGGCTACACCTTC.

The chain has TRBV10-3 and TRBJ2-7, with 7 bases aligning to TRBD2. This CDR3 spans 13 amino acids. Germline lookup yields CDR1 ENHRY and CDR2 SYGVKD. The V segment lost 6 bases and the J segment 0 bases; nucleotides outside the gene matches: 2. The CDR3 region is CAIRGGSSYEQYF. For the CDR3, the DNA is TGTGCCATCAGGGGAGGGAGCTCCTACGAGCAGTACTTC.

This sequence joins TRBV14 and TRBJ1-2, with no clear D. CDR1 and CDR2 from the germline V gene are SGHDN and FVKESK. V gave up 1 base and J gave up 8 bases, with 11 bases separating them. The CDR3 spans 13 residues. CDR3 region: CASSQGGGRGYTF. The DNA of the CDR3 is TGTGCCAGCAGCCAAGGAGGAGGGCGGGGCTACACCTTC.

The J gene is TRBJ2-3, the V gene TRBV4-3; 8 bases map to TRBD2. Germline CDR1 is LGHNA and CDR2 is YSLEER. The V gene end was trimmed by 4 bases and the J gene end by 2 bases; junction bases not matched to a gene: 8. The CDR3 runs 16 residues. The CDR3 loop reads CASSRDTSGLTDTQYF. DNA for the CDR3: TGCGCCAGCAGCCGAGATACTAGCGGCCTCACAGATACGCAGTATTTT.

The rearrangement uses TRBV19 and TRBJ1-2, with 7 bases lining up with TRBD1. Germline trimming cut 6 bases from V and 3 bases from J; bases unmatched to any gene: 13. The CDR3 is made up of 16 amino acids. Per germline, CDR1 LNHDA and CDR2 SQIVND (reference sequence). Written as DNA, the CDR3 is TGTGCCAGTAGACCGGGACAGTTTCTTCTGGACTATGGCTACACCTTC. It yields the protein CASRPGQFLLDYGYTF.

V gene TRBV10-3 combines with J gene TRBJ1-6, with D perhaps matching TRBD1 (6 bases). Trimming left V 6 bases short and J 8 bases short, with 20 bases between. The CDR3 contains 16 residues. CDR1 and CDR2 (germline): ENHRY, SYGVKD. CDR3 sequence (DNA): TGTGCCATCAGAACAGGGTCCTCGGGAGGGGATTCACCCCTCCACTTT. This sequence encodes CAIRTGSSGGDSPLHF.

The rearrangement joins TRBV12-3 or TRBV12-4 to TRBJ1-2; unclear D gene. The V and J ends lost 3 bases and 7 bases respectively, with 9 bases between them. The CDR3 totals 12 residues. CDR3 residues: CASSFIRGGYTF. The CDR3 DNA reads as TGTGCCAGCAGTTTTATTCGGGGTGGCTACACCTTC.

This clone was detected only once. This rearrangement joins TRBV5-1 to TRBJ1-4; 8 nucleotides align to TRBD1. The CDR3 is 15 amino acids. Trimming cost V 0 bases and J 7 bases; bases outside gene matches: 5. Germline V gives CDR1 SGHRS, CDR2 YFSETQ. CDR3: CASSLDQGAGEKLFF. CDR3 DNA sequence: TGCGCCAGCAGCTTGGACCAGGGGGCCGGTGAAAAACTGTTTTTT.

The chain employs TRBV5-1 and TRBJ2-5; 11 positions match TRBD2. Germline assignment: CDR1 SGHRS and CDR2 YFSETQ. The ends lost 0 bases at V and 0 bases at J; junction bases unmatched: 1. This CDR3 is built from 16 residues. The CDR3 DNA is TGCGCCAGCAGCTTGGGACTAGCGGGGTACCAAGAGACCCAGTACTTC. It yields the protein CASSLGLAGYQETQYF. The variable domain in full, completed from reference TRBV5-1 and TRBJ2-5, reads KAGVTQTPRYLIKTRGQQVTLSCSPISGHRSVSWYQQTPGQGLQFLFEYFSETQRNKGNFPGRFSGRQFSNSRSEMNVSTLELGDSALYLCASSLGLAGYQETQYFGPGTRLLVL.

As DNA, the CDR3 is TGTGCCAGCAGGCAACAGGGGGCTGTGACTGAAGCTTTCTTT. Translation: CASRQQGAVTEAFF. The chain combines TRBV6-5 with TRBJ1-1, with 9 bases aligning to TRBD1. From germline, CDR1 is MNHEY and CDR2 SVGAGI. With 6 bases clipped from V and 5 bases from J, the junction kept 7 bases outside the gene matches. This CDR3 is 14 amino acids long.

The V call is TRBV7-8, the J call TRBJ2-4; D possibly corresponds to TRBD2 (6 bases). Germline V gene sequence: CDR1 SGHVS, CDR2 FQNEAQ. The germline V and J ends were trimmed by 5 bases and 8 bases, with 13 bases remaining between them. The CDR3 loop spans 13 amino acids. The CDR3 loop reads CASSHRGGDIQYF. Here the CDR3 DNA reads TGTGCCAGCAGCCACCGGGGCGGGGACATTCAGTACTTC.

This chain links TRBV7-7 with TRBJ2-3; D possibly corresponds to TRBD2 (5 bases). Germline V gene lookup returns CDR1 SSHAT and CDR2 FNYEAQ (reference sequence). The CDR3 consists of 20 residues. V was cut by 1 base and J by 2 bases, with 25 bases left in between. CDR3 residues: CASSLEREVSKKSITDTQYF. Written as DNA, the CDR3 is TGTGCCAGCAGCTTAGAGAGGGAAGTTTCCAAGAAAAGTATCACAGATACGCAGTATTTT.

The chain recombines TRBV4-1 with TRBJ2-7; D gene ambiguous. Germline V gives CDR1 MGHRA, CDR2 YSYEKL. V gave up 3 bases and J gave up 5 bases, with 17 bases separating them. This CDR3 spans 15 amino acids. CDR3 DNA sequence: TGCGCCAGCAGCCATGATAGCTCCCCCAACCACGAGCAGTACTTC. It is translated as CASSHDSSPNHEQYF.

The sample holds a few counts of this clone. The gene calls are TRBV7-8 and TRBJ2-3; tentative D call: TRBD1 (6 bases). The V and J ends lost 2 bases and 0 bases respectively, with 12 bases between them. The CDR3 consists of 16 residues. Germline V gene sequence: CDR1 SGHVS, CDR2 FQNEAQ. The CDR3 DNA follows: TGTGCCAGCAGCTTAATTGGGGGCGCAAGCACAGATACGCAGTATTTT. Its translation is CASSLIGGASTDTQYF.

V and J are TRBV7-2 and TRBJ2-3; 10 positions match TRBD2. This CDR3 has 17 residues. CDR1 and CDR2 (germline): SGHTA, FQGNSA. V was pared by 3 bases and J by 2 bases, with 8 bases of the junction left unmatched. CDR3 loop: CASSLASLAGDTDTQYF. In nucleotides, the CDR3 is TGTGCCAGCAGCTTGGCGTCGCTAGCGGGGGACACAGATACGCAGTATTTT. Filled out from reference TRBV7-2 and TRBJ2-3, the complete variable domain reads GAGVSQSPSNKVTEKGKDVELRCDPISGHTALYWYRQSLGQGLEFLIYFQGNSAPDKSGLPSDRFSAERTGGSVSTLTIQRTQQEDSAVYLCASSLASLAGDTDTQYFGPGTRLTVL.

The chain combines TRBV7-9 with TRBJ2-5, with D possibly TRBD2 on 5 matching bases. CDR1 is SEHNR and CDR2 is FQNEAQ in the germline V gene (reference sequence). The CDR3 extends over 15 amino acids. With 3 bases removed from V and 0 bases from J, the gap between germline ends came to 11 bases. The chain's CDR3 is CASSLGSGYQETQYF. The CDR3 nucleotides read TGTGCCAGCAGCTTGGGGAGCGGATACCAAGAGACCCAGTACTTC.

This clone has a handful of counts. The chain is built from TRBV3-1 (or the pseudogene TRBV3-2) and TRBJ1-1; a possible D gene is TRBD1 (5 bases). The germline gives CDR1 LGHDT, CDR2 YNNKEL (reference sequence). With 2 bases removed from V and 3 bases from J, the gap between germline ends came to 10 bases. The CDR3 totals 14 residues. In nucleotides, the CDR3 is TGTGCCAGCAGCCAAAGCGGGGGGGACACTGAAGCTTTCTTT. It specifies CASSQSGGDTEAFF.